These T cell receptor beta chains were read from a single sample in a study of T-cell memory formation after mild COVID-19. TCRdb fed the 5' RACE reads into MiXCR, producing one record per CDR3 protein. The sample contains roughly 550,000 distinct CDR3 sequences, around 21% of which appear only once. The sequenced sample consisted of PBMCs or a T cell subset sorted from them (not recorded which). All receptors come from an adult woman who had mild COVID-19 (a few samples of this study predate the infection). Cell type and time point are not known. CDR3s include the opening cysteine and the closing phenylalanine or tryptophan. Fields, in order: CDR3 DNA, CDR3 protein, J gene, CDR3 length, D gene, clone size, V gene. D genes are given only for firm matches. Size is stated for part of the rows, as once, few or many counts, or as a class when the clone is expanded.

TGTGCCACCAGTGATTTGCGGCAGGGGCTAAGGGGGCAGTTCTTC | CATSDLRQGLRGQFF | TRBJ2-1 | 15 | . | few | TRBV24-1
TGCGCCAGCAGCCGCGGGACTAGCGGGGCCTCCTACGAGCAGTACTTC | CASSRGTSGASYEQYF | TRBJ2-7 | 16 | TRBD2 | few | TRBV4-1
TGTGCCAGCAGCTTCGGACTGGACAATGAGCAGTTCTTC | CASSFGLDNEQFF | TRBJ2-1 | 13 | . | few | TRBV7-9
TGTGCCAGCAGTGAAGTTGCAGGGAATGACATTCAGTACTTC | CASSEVAGNDIQYF | TRBJ2-4 | 14 | . | few | TRBV6-1
TGTGCCAGCGCTGGGAGTAGCCACGAGCAGTACTTC | CASAGSSHEQYF | TRBJ2-7 | 12 | . | . | TRBV6-2/TRBV6-3
TGTGCCAGCAGTTATAACAGGCCGGAGAGCACTGAAGCTTTCTTT | CASSYNRPESTEAFF | TRBJ1-1 | 15 | . | . | TRBV6-5
TGTGCCAGTAGCCTGGGGTGGGGCGGGAGGAGGAACGGTGAGCAGTTCTTC | CASSLGWGGRRNGEQFF | TRBJ2-1 | 17 | TRBD2 | few | TRBV19
TGTGCCAGCAGTTCTTTTGGGACAGCAAAAGAAGAGACCCAGTACTTC | CASSSFGTAKEETQYF | TRBJ2-5 | 16 | TRBD1 | few | TRBV6-5
TGCAGCGTCCTTGGAGCGAACACCGGGGAGCTGTTTTTT | CSVLGANTGELFF | TRBJ2-2 | 13 | . | . | TRBV29-1
TGTGCCAGCAGCGAGATCGGACTCCAAGAGACCCAGTACTTC | CASSEIGLQETQYF | TRBJ2-5 | 14 | . | few | TRBV9
TGTGCCAGTAGTAGGCGACAGGGGGCGGACACTGAAGCTTTCTTT | CASSRRQGADTEAFF | TRBJ1-1 | 15 | TRBD1 | . | TRBV19
TGTGCCAGCAGCTTCATGGGGCCTGACTACGAGCAGTACTTC | CASSFMGPDYEQYF | TRBJ2-7 | 14 | . | once | TRBV5-5
TGTGCCAGCAGCTTAATTTCGGGCGGAAAACTGTTTTTT | CASSLISGGKLFF | TRBJ1-4 | 13 | . | few | TRBV7-2
TGTGCCAGCGTCCTAGCCCTAGATACGCAGTATTTT | CASVLALDTQYF | TRBJ2-3 | 12 | . | . | TRBV5-6
TGTGCCAGCAGGAGGACAGGGGGCGTGGGCACTGAAGCTTTCTTT | CASRRTGGVGTEAFF | TRBJ1-1 | 15 | TRBD1 | few | TRBV6-2/TRBV6-3
TGTGCCACCAGTTCCTCCCGGGCGGGGAGAAACACAGATACGCAGTATTTT | CATSSSRAGRNTDTQYF | TRBJ2-3 | 17 | . | few | TRBV24-1